Presented here are 21 T cell receptor beta chains from one specimen sequenced in a study of blood T cell repertoires in COVID-19. The repertoire was sequenced with immunoSEQ multiplex PCR; TCRdb's copy has only in-frame clones and lacks some. The sample lists 200,000 to 250,000 clones, roughly 87% seen once, with 1.5% to 2% in the top ten. The material sequenced was peripheral blood. Source of these receptors: a man in his forties or fifties with active or convalescent COVID-19.

The chain combines TRBV29-1 with TRBJ1-2; a weak D match, TRBD1 (5 bases). Per germline, CDR1 SQVTM and CDR2 ANQGSEA. This CDR3 region has 13 residues. Trimming left V 2 bases short and J 0 bases short, with 7 bases between. CDR3 nucleotide sequence: TGCAGCGTTGAAACAGGAACTAACTATGGCTACACCTTC. Its protein is CSVETGTNYGYTF. Complete variable domain (other parts from reference TRBV29-1 and TRBJ1-2): SAVISQKPSRDICQRGTSLTIQCQVDSQVTMMFWYRQQPGQSLTLIATANQGSEATYESGFVIDKFPISRPNLTFSTLTVSNMSPEDSSIYLCSVETGTNYGYTFGSGTRLTVV.

J is TRBJ2-1 and V is TRBV11-3, with D maybe TRBD1 (6 bases). This CDR3 contains 15 residues. In germline, CDR1 is SGHNT, CDR2 YENEEA. V lost 3 bases to trimming and J lost 8 bases, with 17 bases between them. The CDR3 region is CASSLGDTTLDEQFF. In DNA form, the CDR3 reads TGTGCCAGCAGCTTGGGGGACACCACGTTGGATGAGCAGTTCTTC.

The chain has TRBV7-3 and TRBJ1-1, with D possibly matching TRBD1 (6 bases). Germline V gene lookup returns CDR1 SGHTA and CDR2 FQGTGA. Trimming took 5 bases from V and 5 from J, leaving 18 bases between them. The CDR3 spans 15 residues. The CDR3 coding sequence is TGTGCCAGCAGCAGACTCCACAGGGACGGAACTGAAGCTTTCTTT. Protein product: CASSRLHRDGTEAFF.

V usage is TRBV7-9 and J usage is TRBJ2-3, with 9 bases that match TRBD2. Germline loops: CDR1 SEHNR, CDR2 FQNEAQ (reference sequence). The ends lost 0 bases at V and 4 bases at J; junction bases unmatched: 5. CDR3 size: 16 residues. CDR3 protein: CASSLAGREGSDTQYF. DNA for the CDR3: TGTGCCAGCAGCTTAGCAGGGCGGGAGGGATCAGATACGCAGTATTTT.

This chain connects TRBV6-5 to TRBJ2-7; 9 bases are shared with TRBD2. From germline, CDR1 is MNHEY and CDR2 SVGAGI. After removal of 7 bases from V and 2 bases from J, the junction contained 9 bases not matched to a gene. The CDR3 has 15 amino acids. Here the CDR3 DNA reads TGTGCCAGCAACCTGGCGGGCGGGGGGGCCTACGAGCAGTACTTC. Its translation is CASNLAGGGAYEQYF.

The V call is TRBV27, the J call TRBJ2-1; 13 nucleotides line up with TRBD2. The CDR3 is 16 residues long. The germline gives CDR1 MNHEY, CDR2 SMNVEV (reference sequence). The junction had 6 bases not matched to a gene; V was cut back by 6 bases and J by 4 bases. The CDR3 nucleotides are TGTGCCAGCAGATCAACTAGCGGGGGGGATTACAATGAGCAGTTCTTC. Its protein is CASRSTSGGDYNEQFF.

The genes are TRBV7-9 and TRBJ1-2, with D possibly being TRBD1 (6 bases). Germline V CDR1 and CDR2: SEHNR, FQNEAQ (reference sequence). V lost 4 bases and J lost 7, with 13 bases in between. The CDR3 has 13 amino acids. The CDR3 bases are TGTGCCAGCAGCTCTAATCAGGGGAGTGGCTACACCTTC. It yields the protein CASSSNQGSGYTF.

The chain uses TRBV4-1 and TRBJ2-5; TRBD2 agrees at 10 bases. Germline V gives CDR1 MGHRA, CDR2 YSYEKL. V trimming: 4 bases; J trimming: 3 bases; junction bases outside the gene matches: 2. CDR3 length equals 14 residues. The CDR3 nucleotides read TGCGCCAGCAGCCCCGGACTAGCGGAAGAGACCCAGTACTTC. As protein: CASSPGLAEETQYF.

The chain couples TRBV2 to TRBJ2-3; no definite D call. This CDR3 contains 12 residues. The germline CDR1 and CDR2 sequences are SNHLY and FYNNEI. The V end was cut by 3 bases, the J end by 3 bases, with 4 bases between. CDR3 nucleotide sequence: TGTGCCAGCAGTGATTCAACAGATACGCAGTATTTT. Protein: CASSDSTDTQYF.

The chain is built from TRBV19 and TRBJ1-1; D is uncertain. Trimming cost V 1 base and J 1 base, with 7 bases left between them. Germline V gene lookup returns CDR1 LNHDA and CDR2 SQIVND (reference sequence). The CDR3 extends over 14 amino acids. This CDR3 is CASSIVAGNTEAFF. The DNA of the CDR3 is TGTGCCAGTAGTATAGTGGCGGGGAACACTGAAGCTTTCTTT.

The V and J genes are TRBV9 and TRBJ2-1; weak D call: TRBD2 (6 bases). Germline CDR1 is SGDLS and CDR2 is YYNGEE. The germline V and J ends were trimmed by 0 bases and 3 bases, with 10 bases remaining between them. The CDR3 extends over 15 amino acids. CDR3 amino acids: CASSVEPGVYNEQFF. The CDR3 nucleotides read TGTGCCAGCAGCGTAGAACCGGGAGTCTACAATGAGCAGTTCTTC.

The CDR3 DNA follows: TGTGCCAGCAGCTTTCATGCAGGGGAGGGGACTGAAGCTTTCTTT. Its protein product is CASSFHAGEGTEAFF. The chain couples TRBV7-2 to TRBJ1-1, with a weak D call TRBD1 (6 bases). Germline-derived CDR1 and CDR2 are SGHTA and FQGNSA. Trimming stripped 3 bases from V and 5 bases from J, with 16 bases between. The CDR3 loop spans 15 amino acids.

V is TRBV4-1 and J is TRBJ1-2; TRBD1 is a possible D gene (5 bases). CDR1 MGHRA and CDR2 YSYEKL come from the germline V gene. This CDR3 is 14 amino acids long. V shed 7 bases and J shed 2 bases, with 14 bases lying between them. The CDR3 DNA reads TGCGCCAGCAACCTCCCGGGACTCAACTATGGCTACACCTTC. Translated, it gives CASNLPGLNYGYTF.

V usage is TRBV11-2 and J usage is TRBJ1-4, with TRBD1 matching over 10 bases. Germline values: CDR1 SGHAT, CDR2 FQNNGV. V dropped 8 bases and J dropped 6; count of bases not matched to a gene: 6. There are 14 residues in the CDR3. CDR3 sequence (DNA): TGTGCCAGCCTAAGGGACAGGGGAGATGAAAAACTGTTTTTT. This encodes CASLRDRGDEKLFF.

The chain employs TRBV27 and TRBJ2-1; no reliable D call. The CDR3 runs to 15 residues. Between the trimmed V and J ends, which lost 2 bases and 4 bases, there was a span of 12 bases. Germline V gene lookup returns CDR1 MNHEY and CDR2 SMNVEV (reference sequence). The CDR3 region is CASSLRQVGYNEQFF. The CDR3 DNA is TGTGCCAGCAGTTTACGGCAGGTCGGATACAATGAGCAGTTCTTC.

This clone has at least ten counts. The chain joins TRBV9 to TRBJ1-1, with 9 bases aligning to TRBD1. CDR3 length: 15 amino acids. Looked up from germline, CDR1 is SGDLS and CDR2 is YYNGEE. With 4 bases clipped from V and 5 bases from J, the junction kept 9 bases outside the gene matches. Here the CDR3 DNA reads TGTGCCAGCAGCTCCGGCGGGACAGGGTATACTGAAGCTTTCTTT. This encodes CASSSGGTGYTEAFF. Full variable domain (missing parts from reference TRBV9 and TRBJ1-1): DSGVTQTPKHLITATGQRVTLRCSPRSGDLSVYWYQQSLDQGLQFLIQYYNGEERAKGNILERFSAQQFPDLHSELNLSSLELGDSALYFCASSSGGTGYTEAFFGQGTRLTVV.

The chain's CDR3 is CASHPGQGPSYEQYF. CDR3 DNA: TGTGCTAGCCACCCGGGACAGGGGCCATCCTACGAGCAGTACTTC. The gene calls are TRBV12-5 and TRBJ2-7; TRBD1 agrees at 10 bases. The length of the CDR3 is 15 residues. Trimming took 9 bases from V and 1 from J; bases not matched to a gene: 9. CDR1 LGHNT and CDR2 FRNRAP come from the germline V gene.

V and J are TRBV30 and TRBJ2-7, with 7 bases identical to TRBD2. The CDR3 runs 16 residues. The ends lost 0 bases at V and 0 bases at J; junction bases unmatched: 8. Germline V gene data show CDR1 as GTSNPN and CDR2 as SVGIG (reference sequence). The CDR3 loop is CAWSVKSSGSSYEQYF. The CDR3 DNA reads TGTGCCTGGAGTGTAAAGTCTAGCGGATCCTCCTACGAGCAGTACTTC. Together with reference TRBV30 and TRBJ2-7, the CDR3 gives the full variable domain: SQTIHQWPATLVQPVGSPLSLECTVEGTSNPNLYWYRQAAGRGLQLLFYSVGIGQISSEVPQNLSASRPQDRQFILSSKKLLLSDSGFYLCAWSVKSSGSSYEQYFGPGTRLTVT.

This sequence joins TRBV28 and TRBJ2-7; 8 positions match TRBD2. CDR3 length: 14 amino acids. The V gene end was trimmed by 5 bases and the J gene end by 0 bases; junction bases not matched to a gene: 3. The germline CDR1 and CDR2 sequences are MDHEN and SYDVKM. In nucleotides, the CDR3 is TGTGCCAGCAGTGAGCGGGAGAGCTCCTACGAGCAGTACTTC. Its translation is CASSERESSYEQYF.

This chain links TRBV7-3 with TRBJ2-7; 8 bases map to TRBD2. Unmatched junction bases numbered 5, after V lost 1 base and J lost 0 bases. CDR1 and CDR2 from the germline V gene are SGHTA and FQGTGA. The CDR3 length is 16 residues. The CDR3 DNA reads as TGTGCCAGCAGCTTAAACCCGGGAGGGCCCTCCTACGAGCAGTACTTC. Protein product: CASSLNPGGPSYEQYF.

This clone was detected only once. This chain uses TRBV6-5 with TRBJ2-2; 11 nucleotides match TRBD1. This CDR3 has 15 amino acids. CDR1 MNHEY and CDR2 SVGAGI come from the germline V gene. The V and J ends lost 5 bases and 8 bases, in that order; junction bases with no gene match: 7. This CDR3 is CASSHRDRGVGELFF. The CDR3 DNA reads as TGTGCCAGCAGTCACCGGGACAGGGGGGTAGGGGAGCTGTTTTTT.